These T cell receptor beta chains were read from a single sample in a study of graft-versus-host responses after intestinal transplantation. The assay was immunoSEQ multiplex PCR, and TCRdb's table has in-frame clones only and misses some. The repertoire has some 70,000 clones, around nine tenths of them found once; the top ten carry approximately 6.9%. Material: bone marrow, obtained 734 days after intestinal transplantation. Source of these receptors: a human patient who received an intestinal transplant, so some T cells may come from the graft donor. The CDR3 runs from the conserved cysteine through the conserved F or W.

V gene,J gene,CDR3 protein
TRBV1,TRBJ1-6,CTSSPGPGGYNSPLHF
TRBV5-4,TRBJ1-2,CASSDSDYGYTF
TRBV28,TRBJ1-1,CASSQHPQGNTEAFF
TRBV2,TRBJ2-5,CASSALGTGRETQYF
TRBV9,TRBJ2-1,CASSVAGGSYNEQFF
TRBV5-1,TRBJ1-4,CASSPRGTEKLFF
TRBV28,TRBJ1-3,CASLGDVWGHSGNTIYF
TRBV10-1,TRBJ2-7,CARGTIRNLYEQYF
TRBV6-6,TRBJ2-5,CASSYSVLGETQYF
TRBV19,TRBJ2-6,CASTHPRERSGANVLTF
TRBV15,TRBJ1-5,CATSTDRDRNQPQHF
TRBV9,TRBJ1-2,CASSVARQGDFYGYTF
TRBV16,TRBJ2-7,CASSHRDRGVYEQYF
TRBV5-4,TRBJ2-5,CASSSERAPGETQYF
TRBV7-2,TRBJ2-7,CASSLAQPNGDEQYF
TRBV4-1,TRBJ2-7,CASSLELRLEQYF
TRBV6-5,TRBJ1-1,CASSVFSGEAFF
TRBV2,TRBJ1-1,CASRGQRMNTEAFF
TRBV4-1,TRBJ1-1,CASSQVSPNTEAFF
TRBV13,TRBJ2-1,CASSPGGSGRYEQFF
TRBV6-5,TRBJ2-7,CASSYSWEGPAYEQYF
TRBV15,.,CATSTPYEQYF
TRBV19,TRBJ2-1,CASSIAGVYNEQFF
TRBV6-6,TRBJ1-1,CASSYSPDSNTEAFF
TRBV6-5,TRBJ1-2,CAIRPGTGRGYTF
TRBV19,TRBJ1-4,CASRPGQRNEKLFF
TRBV2,TRBJ2-3,CASSLLLAGGLVGDTQYF
TRBV27,TRBJ1-6,CASSSGTGGNSPLHF
TRBV5-4,TRBJ1-2,CASSYDDYGYTF
TRBV27,TRBJ1-5,CASRPTGTGYNQPQHF
TRBV4-1,TRBJ2-3,CASSPLGTTDTQYF
TRBV28,TRBJ2-5,CASSFYQGASAPQETQYF
TRBV2,TRBJ2-7,CASSAQDRAGPYEQYF
TRBV6-5,TRBJ2-5,CASRITGNQETQYF
TRBV7-6,TRBJ2-3,CASSYRGDTQYF
TRBV7-5,.,CVRSLGQGANEQYF
TRBV19,TRBJ1-1,CASSMRRGNTEAFF
TRBV6-4,TRBJ1-6,CASSDSTGGNSPLHF
TRBV29-1,TRBJ1-2,CSVGEGGGNYGYTF